What follows is one T cell receptor beta chain and its context. No antigen is known for it. The data were taken from a study of T cell repertoires in cytomegalovirus infection. Looking at the study overall: Public TCR beta signature analysis indicated the presence of both CMV infection and matching HLA type. Findings and caveats of the study: HLA-C-restricted, CMV-specific TCR beta clonotypes were dominant ex vivo.

Germline V gives CDR1 SGHAT, CDR2 FQNNGV. Trimming left V 0 bases short and J 9 bases short, with 9 bases between. The CDR3 consists of 12 residues. Each CDR3 protein gets one entry after TCRdb re-called the reads with MiXCR. The sample yields about 330,000 distinct CDR3 sequences, approximately 30% seen once. The sample consisted of cultured PBMCs, taken from culture after CMV antigen stimulation. The TCR comes from a human donor in good health (CMV status not recorded). Some clones in this sample may be carry-over from other donors' samples. The chain is built from TRBV11-2 and TRBJ2-7; D is uncertain. The CDR3 sequence is CASSLDGSVQYV. CDR3 in DNA: TGTGCCAGCAGCTTAGATGGCAGCGTGCAGTACGTC.